The 18 T cell receptor beta chains below come from one sample, sequenced in a study of response to subunit inactivated influenza vaccine. TCRdb re-called the RT-PCR reads through MiXCR, storing one row per CDR3 protein. Here the sample spans about 570,000 distinct CDR3 sequences, around 10% being singletons. Separately, the same data were catalogued under a study of T cells expressing NK-cell markers. Turning to that study: UMI-tagged 5'RACE template switching yielded the TCR beta cDNA.

The material sequenced was PBMCs from blood, taken on the day of vaccination. The origin of the receptors is a man aged 50-59 years who received an inactivated influenza vaccine.

The chain is built from TRBV11-2 and TRBJ2-5; D perhaps matches TRBD1 (6 bases). The V and J ends lost 5 bases and 4 bases respectively, with 17 bases between them. Germline-derived CDR1 and CDR2 are SGHAT and FQNNGV. This CDR3 spans 15 amino acids. The CDR3 spells CASSTLQGSRETQYF. CDR3 bases: TGTGCCAGCAGCACCCTACAGGGTTCCCGAGAGACCCAGTACTTC.

V and J are TRBV7-6 and TRBJ2-1; possibly TRBD2 for D (7 bases). CDR3 length: 15 amino acids. CDR1 and CDR2 (germline): SGHVS, FNYEAQ. Trimming stripped 5 bases from V and 4 bases from J, with 15 bases between. CDR3 sequence: CASSGGGGWYNEQFF. CDR3 coding DNA: TGTGCCAGCAGCGGGGGAGGGGGTTGGTACAATGAGCAGTTCTTC.

V usage is TRBV3-1 and J usage is TRBJ2-7; D is unresolved. The V end lost 2 bases, the J end lost 6 bases, and 14 bases lay between the germline ends. The CDR3 runs 14 residues. Germline V gene data show CDR1 as LGHDT and CDR2 as YNNKEL (reference sequence). DNA for the CDR3: TGTGCCAGCAGCCAATTTCCGCAGGTCAGCGAGCAGTACTTC. It translates to CASSQFPQVSEQYF.

This clonotype has more than one count but fewer than ten. The J gene is TRBJ2-3, the V gene TRBV24-1; D could derive from TRBD1 or TRBD2 (5 bases each). From germline, CDR1 is KGHDR and CDR2 SFDVKD. The V end lost 5 bases, the J end lost 2 bases, and 13 bases lay between the germline ends. This CDR3 is 15 amino acids long. DNA for the CDR3: TGTGCCACCAGTGTTAGCAGCGGACACACAGATACGCAGTATTTT. Translation gives CATSVSSGHTDTQYF.

This clonotype was observed many times. The rearrangement uses TRBV5-6 and TRBJ2-3; D remains unclear. There are 16 residues in the CDR3. V gave up 4 bases and J gave up 0 bases, with 15 bases separating them. CDR1 and CDR2 (germline): SGHDT, YYEEEE. The CDR3, as DNA: TGTGCCAGCAGCGCCAGACTTCTACCTAGCACAGATACGCAGTATTTT. Translated, it gives CASSARLLPSTDTQYF.

The table lists this clonotype with a few counts. The chain employs TRBV4-2 and TRBJ1-6; 7 bases map to TRBD1. This CDR3 region has 16 residues. V shed 1 base, J shed 8 bases, and the junction held 8 bases outside the gene matches. In germline, CDR1 is LGHNA, CDR2 YNFKEQ. The CDR3 reads CASSQVYQGVDSPLHF. CDR3 sequence (DNA): TGTGCCAGCAGCCAAGTGTATCAGGGGGTCGATTCACCCCTCCACTTT.

The V gene is TRBV5-1, the J gene TRBJ2-7; D might be TRBD2 (7 bases). Trimming pared 4 bases from V and 0 bases from J, leaving 14 bases between. There are 15 residues in the CDR3. Germline V gene data show CDR1 as SGHRS and CDR2 as YFSETQ. CDR3 coding DNA: TGCGCCAGCAGCCGGGGGGCGGGTAGCTCCTACGAGCAGTACTTC. As protein: CASSRGAGSSYEQYF.

This clonotype has only a few counts. V is TRBV20-1 and J is TRBJ2-1, with 11 nucleotides matching TRBD2. From germline, CDR1 is DFQATT and CDR2 SNEGSKA (reference sequence). J lost 5 bases, V lost 6 bases, and 9 bases had no gene match. The CDR3 spans 15 residues. The CDR3 bases are TGCAGTGCCGCAGCACTAGCGGGAGTCCACAATGAGCAGTTCTTC. This gives the protein CSAAALAGVHNEQFF.

The V gene is TRBV15, the J gene TRBJ2-5; D is perhaps TRBD2 (6 bases). V dropped 5 bases and J dropped 2 bases, with 9 bases sitting between them. The CDR3 sequence is 13 residues long. Germline V gives CDR1 LNHNV, CDR2 YYDKDF (reference sequence). The CDR3 region has the DNA TGTGCCACCAGCCGGGACTTACAAGAGACCCAGTACTTC. Protein sequence: CATSRDLQETQYF.

The chain joins TRBV20-1 to TRBJ1-1, with unresolved D. Germline CDR1 and CDR2: DFQATT and SNEGSKA (reference sequence). V shed 5 bases and J shed 2 bases, with 15 bases lying between them. The CDR3 has 14 amino acids. The DNA for the CDR3 is TGCAGTGCTCCCTTTGCCAGCAGCAACACTGAAGCTTTCTTT. Its protein product is CSAPFASSNTEAFF.

The J gene is TRBJ1-5, the V gene TRBV10-3, with D possibly TRBD1 on 6 matching bases. Trimming stripped 2 bases from V and 6 bases from J, with 11 bases between. This CDR3 spans 14 amino acids. CDR1 and CDR2 (germline): ENHRY, SYGVKD. The CDR3 protein is CAISEGDNFQPQHF. DNA for the CDR3: TGTGCCATCAGTGAGGGGGACAACTTTCAGCCCCAGCATTTT.

This sequence joins TRBV30 and TRBJ2-2; perhaps TRBD1 as D (6 bases). The CDR3 runs to 13 residues. Trimming removed 5 bases from V and 5 bases from J, with 12 bases in between. Germline CDR1 GTSNPN, CDR2 SVGIG (reference sequence). CDR3 residues: CAWGGWETGELFF. The CDR3 nucleotides read TGTGCCTGGGGGGGCTGGGAGACCGGGGAGCTGTTTTTT.

At least ten counts were recorded for this clonotype. CDR3 DNA: TGTGCCAGCAGCTTAACAGGGGGGTCTGTCGATACGCAGTATTTT. As protein: CASSLTGGSVDTQYF. This chain connects TRBV7-3 to TRBJ2-3; D assignment may be TRBD1 or TRBD2 (6 bases each). The germline V gene encodes CDR1 SGHTA and CDR2 FQGTGA. This CDR3 is built from 15 residues. Trimming pared 0 bases from V and 6 bases from J, leaving 13 bases between.

This clonotype was seen a few times. The chain combines TRBV6-5 with TRBJ1-4; no clear D. This CDR3 contains 11 residues. V was clipped by 6 bases and J by 11 bases, with 10 bases between them. Germline CDR1 MNHEY, CDR2 SVGAGI. The CDR3: CASSRFGKLFF. For the CDR3, the DNA is TGTGCCAGCAGCCGCTTCGGGAAACTGTTTTTT.

This clonotype was detected ten times or more. The chain couples TRBV20-1 to TRBJ1-1; TRBD1 might be the D (6 bases). The CDR3 runs to 14 residues. V was pared by 4 bases and J by 1 base, with 13 bases between. Germline CDR1 is DFQATT and CDR2 is SNEGSKA (reference sequence). The CDR3 DNA reads TGCAGTGCTAAAAAGGGGGGGGCGAACACTGAAGCTTTCTTT. This gives the protein CSAKKGGANTEAFF.

This clonotype was picked up a small number of times. The chain has TRBV9 and TRBJ2-6; D call uncertain. Germline V lookup: CDR1 SGDLS, CDR2 YYNGEE. With 0 bases removed from V and 0 bases from J, the gap between germline ends came to 10 bases. This CDR3 is built from 17 residues. CDR3: CASSVGTANSGANVLTF. Here the CDR3 DNA reads TGTGCCAGCAGCGTAGGGACCGCCAACTCTGGGGCCAACGTCCTGACTTTC.

The chain is built from TRBV6-2 or TRBV6-3 and TRBJ2-2, with 7 bases that match TRBD2. Germline CDR1 and CDR2: MNHEY and SVGEGT. Trimming cost V 2 bases and J 6 bases; bases outside gene matches: 12. CDR3 length: 17 residues. The DNA for the CDR3 is TGTGCCAGCAGTTACGTCTCAGGGAGGGTTTCATCCGGGGAGCTGTTTTTT. Its protein product is CASSYVSGRVSSGELFF.

This clonotype has only a few counts. J is TRBJ2-3 and V is TRBV20-1; a possible D gene is TRBD2 (6 bases). The germline V and J ends were trimmed by 0 bases and 5 bases, with 15 bases remaining between them. Germline lookup yields CDR1 DFQATT and CDR2 SNEGSKA (reference sequence). There are 15 residues in the CDR3. This chain's CDR3 is CSARDWGVGGDTQYF. CDR3 DNA: TGCAGTGCTAGAGATTGGGGGGTCGGCGGAGATACGCAGTATTTT.